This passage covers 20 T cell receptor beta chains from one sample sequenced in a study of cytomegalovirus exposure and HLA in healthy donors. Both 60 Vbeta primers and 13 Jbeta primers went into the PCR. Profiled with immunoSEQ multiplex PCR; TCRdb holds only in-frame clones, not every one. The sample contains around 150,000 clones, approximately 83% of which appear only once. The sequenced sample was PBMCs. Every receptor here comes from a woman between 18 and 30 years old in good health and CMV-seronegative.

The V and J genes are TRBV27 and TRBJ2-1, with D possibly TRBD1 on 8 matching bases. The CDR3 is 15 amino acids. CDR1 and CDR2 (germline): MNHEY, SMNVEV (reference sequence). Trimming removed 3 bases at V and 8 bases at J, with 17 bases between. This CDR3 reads CASSFIQGGRYEQFF. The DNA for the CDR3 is TGTGCCAGCAGTTTTATACAGGGGGGGAGGTATGAGCAGTTCTTC.

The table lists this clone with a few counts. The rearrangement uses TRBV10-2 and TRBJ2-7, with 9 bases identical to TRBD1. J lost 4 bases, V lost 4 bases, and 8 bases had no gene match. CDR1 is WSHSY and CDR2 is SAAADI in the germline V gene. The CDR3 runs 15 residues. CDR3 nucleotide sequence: TGCGCCAGCAGTGGGAAGGACAGGGGAAGGTACGAGCAGTACTTC. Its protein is CASSGKDRGRYEQYF.

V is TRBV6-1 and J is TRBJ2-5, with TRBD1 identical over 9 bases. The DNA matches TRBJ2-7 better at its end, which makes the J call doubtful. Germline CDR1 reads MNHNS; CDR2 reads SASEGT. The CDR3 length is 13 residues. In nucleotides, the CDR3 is TGTGCCATCCAGGGACAGGGCCCCTACGAGCAGTACTTC. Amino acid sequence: CAIQGQGPYEQYF.

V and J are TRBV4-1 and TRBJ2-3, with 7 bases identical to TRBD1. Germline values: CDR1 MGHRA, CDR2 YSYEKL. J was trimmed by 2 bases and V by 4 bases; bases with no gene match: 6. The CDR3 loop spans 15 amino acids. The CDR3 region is CASSRDRVYTDTQYF. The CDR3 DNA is TGCGCCAGCAGCCGCGACAGGGTTTACACAGATACGCAGTATTTT.

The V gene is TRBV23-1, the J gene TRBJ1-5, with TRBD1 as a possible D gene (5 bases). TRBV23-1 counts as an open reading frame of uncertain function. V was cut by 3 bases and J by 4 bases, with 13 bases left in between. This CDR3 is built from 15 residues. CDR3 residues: CASSQYQGGNQPQHF. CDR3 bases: TGCGCCAGCAGTCAGTATCAGGGTGGGAATCAGCCCCAGCATTTT.

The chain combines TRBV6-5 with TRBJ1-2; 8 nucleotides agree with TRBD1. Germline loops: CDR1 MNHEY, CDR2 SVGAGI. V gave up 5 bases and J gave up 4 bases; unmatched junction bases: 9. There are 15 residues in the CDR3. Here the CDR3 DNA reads TGTGCCAGCAGTAACCGACAGGGGTCTGGCTATGGCTACACCTTC. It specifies CASSNRQGSGYGYTF.

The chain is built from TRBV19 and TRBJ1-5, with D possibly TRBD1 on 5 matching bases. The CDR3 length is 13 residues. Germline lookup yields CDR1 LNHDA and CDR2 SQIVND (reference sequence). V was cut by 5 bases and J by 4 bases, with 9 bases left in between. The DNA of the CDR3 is TGTGCCAGTAGTGCCGACAGAAATCAGCCCCAGCATTTT. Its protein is CASSADRNQPQHF.

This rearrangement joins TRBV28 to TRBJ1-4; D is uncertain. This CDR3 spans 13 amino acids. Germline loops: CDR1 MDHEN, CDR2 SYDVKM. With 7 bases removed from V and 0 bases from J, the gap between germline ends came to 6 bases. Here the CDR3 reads CASTPATNEKLFF. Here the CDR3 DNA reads TGTGCCAGCACCCCTGCAACTAATGAAAAACTGTTTTTT.

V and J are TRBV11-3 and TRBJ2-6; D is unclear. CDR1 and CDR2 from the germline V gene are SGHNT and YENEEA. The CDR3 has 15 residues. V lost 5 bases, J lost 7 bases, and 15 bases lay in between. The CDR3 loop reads CASSLTQSRANVLTF. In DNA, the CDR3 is TGTGCCAGCAGCCTGACTCAATCGAGAGCCAACGTCCTGACTTTC.

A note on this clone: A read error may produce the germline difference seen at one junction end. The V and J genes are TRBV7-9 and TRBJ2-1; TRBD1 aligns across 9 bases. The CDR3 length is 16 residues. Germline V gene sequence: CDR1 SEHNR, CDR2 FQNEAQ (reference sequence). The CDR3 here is CSSSFRDREFSNEQFF. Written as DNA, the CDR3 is TGTTCCAGCAGCTTCCGGGACAGGGAGTTTAGCAATGAGCAGTTCTTC.

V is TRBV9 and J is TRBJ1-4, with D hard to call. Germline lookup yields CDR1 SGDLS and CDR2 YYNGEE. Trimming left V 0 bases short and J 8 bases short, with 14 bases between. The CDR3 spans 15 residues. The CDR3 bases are TGTGCCAGCAGCGTAGGGCCGGCCGCGGGGGAAAAACTGTTTTTT. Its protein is CASSVGPAAGEKLFF. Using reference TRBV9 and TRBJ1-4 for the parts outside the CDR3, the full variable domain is DSGVTQTPKHLITATGQRVTLRCSPRSGDLSVYWYQQSLDQGLQFLIQYYNGEERAKGNILERFSAQQFPDLHSELNLSSLELGDSALYFCASSVGPAAGEKLFFGSGTQLSVL.

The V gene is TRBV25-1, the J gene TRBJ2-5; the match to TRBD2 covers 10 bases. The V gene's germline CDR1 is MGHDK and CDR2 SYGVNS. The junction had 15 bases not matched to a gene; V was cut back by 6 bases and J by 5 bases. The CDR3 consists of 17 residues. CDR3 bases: TGTGCCAGCAGGGGGGCTAGCGGGGGATCGTCGGGCGAGACCCAGTACTTC. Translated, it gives CASRGASGGSSGETQYF.

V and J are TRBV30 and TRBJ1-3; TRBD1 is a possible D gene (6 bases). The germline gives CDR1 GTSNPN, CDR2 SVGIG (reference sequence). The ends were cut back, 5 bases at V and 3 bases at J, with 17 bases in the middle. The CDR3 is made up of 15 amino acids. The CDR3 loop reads CAWAHPGEGGNTIYF. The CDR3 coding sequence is TGTGCCTGGGCACACCCAGGGGAGGGTGGAAACACCATATATTTT. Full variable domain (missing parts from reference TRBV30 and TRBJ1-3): SQTIHQWPATLVQPVGSPLSLECTVEGTSNPNLYWYRQAAGRGLQLLFYSVGIGQISSEVPQNLSASRPQDRQFILSSKKLLLSDSGFYLCAWAHPGEGGNTIYFGEGSWLTVV.

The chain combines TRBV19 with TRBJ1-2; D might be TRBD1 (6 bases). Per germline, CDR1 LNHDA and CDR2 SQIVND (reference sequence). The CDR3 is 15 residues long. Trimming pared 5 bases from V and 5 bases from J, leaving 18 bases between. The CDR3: CASSPLDRSDYGYTF. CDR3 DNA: TGTGCCAGTAGTCCCCTGGACAGATCCGATTATGGCTACACCTTC.

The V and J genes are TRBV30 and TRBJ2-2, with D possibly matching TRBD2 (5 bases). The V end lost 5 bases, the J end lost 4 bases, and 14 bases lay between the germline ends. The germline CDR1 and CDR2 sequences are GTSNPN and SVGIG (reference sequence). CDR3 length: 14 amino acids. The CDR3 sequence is CAWETKTPTGELFF. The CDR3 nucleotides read TGTGCCTGGGAGACTAAGACCCCCACCGGGGAGCTGTTTTTT.

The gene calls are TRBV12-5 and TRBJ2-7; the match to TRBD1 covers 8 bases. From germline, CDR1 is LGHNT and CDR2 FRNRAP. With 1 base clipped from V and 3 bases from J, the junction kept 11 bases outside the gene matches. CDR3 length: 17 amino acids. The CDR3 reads CASGLALSGTGIYEQYF. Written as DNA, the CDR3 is TGTGCTAGTGGTTTGGCCCTATCCGGGACAGGCATCTACGAGCAGTACTTC. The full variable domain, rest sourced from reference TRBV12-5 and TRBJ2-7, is DARVTQTPRHKVTEMGQEVTMRCQPILGHNTVFWYRQTMMQGLELLAYFRNRAPLDDSGMPKDRFSAEMPDATLATLKIQPSEPRDSAVYFCASGLALSGTGIYEQYFGPGTRLTVT.

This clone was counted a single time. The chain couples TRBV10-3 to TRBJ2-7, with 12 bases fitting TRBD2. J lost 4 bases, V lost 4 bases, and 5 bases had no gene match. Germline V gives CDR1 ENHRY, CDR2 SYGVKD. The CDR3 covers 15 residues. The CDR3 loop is CAISARTSGAYEQYF. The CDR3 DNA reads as TGTGCCATCAGTGCACGGACTAGCGGGGCTTACGAGCAGTACTTC.

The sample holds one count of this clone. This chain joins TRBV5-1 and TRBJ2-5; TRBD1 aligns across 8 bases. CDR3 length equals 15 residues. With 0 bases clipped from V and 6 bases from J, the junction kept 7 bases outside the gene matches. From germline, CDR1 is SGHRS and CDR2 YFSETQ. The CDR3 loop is CASSLEDREAKTQYF. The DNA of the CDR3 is TGCGCCAGCAGCTTGGAGGACAGGGAGGCGAAGACCCAGTACTTC. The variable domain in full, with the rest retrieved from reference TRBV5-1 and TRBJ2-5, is KAGVTQTPRYLIKTRGQQVTLSCSPISGHRSVSWYQQTPGQGLQFLFEYFSETQRNKGNFPGRFSGRQFSNSRSEMNVSTLELGDSALYLCASSLEDREAKTQYFGPGTRLLVL.

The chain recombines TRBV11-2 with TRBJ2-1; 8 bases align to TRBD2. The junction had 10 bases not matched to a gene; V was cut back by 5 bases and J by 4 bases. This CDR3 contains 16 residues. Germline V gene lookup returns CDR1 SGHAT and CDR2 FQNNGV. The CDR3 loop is CASSPMSGGNYNEQFF. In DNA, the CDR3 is TGTGCCAGCAGCCCTATGTCGGGGGGGAATTACAATGAGCAGTTCTTC.

The CDR3 loop is CSVEGRAAQETQYF. CDR3 sequence (DNA): TGCAGCGTTGAAGGGAGGGCAGCCCAAGAGACCCAGTACTTC. The chain links TRBV29-1 to TRBJ2-5, with D maybe TRBD2 (6 bases). This CDR3 comprises 14 residues. V was shortened by 1 base and J by 1 base, with 10 bases between the two germline ends. Per the germline V gene, CDR1 is SQVTM and CDR2 is ANQGSEA. The whole variable domain, filled in from reference TRBV29-1 and TRBJ2-5, reads SAVISQKPSRDICQRGTSLTIQCQVDSQVTMMFWYRQQPGQSLTLIATANQGSEATYESGFVIDKFPISRPNLTFSTLTVSNMSPEDSSIYLCSVEGRAAQETQYFGPGTRLLVL.